The source of this T cell receptor beta chain is a study of neoadjuvant nivolumab and ipilimumab in lung cancer. Method: immunoSEQ multiplex PCR; TCRdb's copy keeps in-frame clones and lacks some. Altogether 15,000 to 20,000 clones are present, 76% being singletons, with the ten largest covering roughly 8%. This TCR derives from an adult with non-small cell lung cancer. Specimen: tumor tissue, collected after neoadjuvant nivolumab, alone or with ipilimumab, at or shortly before surgery.

The CDR3 DNA reads as TGTGCCAGCAGCCAAGGCGGGACGGGGAGCGAGCAGTACTTC. Amino acids: CASSQGGTGSEQYF. The chain recombines TRBV11-2 with TRBJ2-7; the D gene is possibly TRBD2 (6 bases). There are 14 residues in the CDR3. Looked up from germline, CDR1 is SGHAT and CDR2 is FQNNGV. Trimming took off 5 bases at V and 6 bases at J, with 17 bases between the two ends.